This T cell receptor beta chain was identified in a study of cytomegalovirus exposure and HLA in healthy donors. Germline V CDR1 and CDR2: SGDLS, YYNGEE. Trimming pared 2 bases from V and 6 bases from J, leaving 15 bases between. This CDR3 contains 14 residues. Notes on this clone: Its target is unknown.

Primers: 60 Vbeta forward and 13 Jbeta reverse. Measured with immunoSEQ multiplex PCR; TCRdb has only the in-frame clones, and not every one. Seen here are 75,000 to 100,000 clones, 73% observed once, and the top ten hold 3.5% to 4.5%. Study conclusions and caveats: Roughly uniform sequencing depth across donors was assumed, possibly incorrectly. High sensitivity and specificity were reportedly achieved when the classifier diagnosed cytomegalovirus status. An apparent linkage of common viral pathogens to several of the most significant clusters emerged in a later analysis.

The sequence was obtained from a middle-aged man in good health and CMV-seronegative. Sequenced input: PBMCs. The chain uses TRBV9 and TRBJ2-7, with D possibly TRBD1 on 6 matching bases. The chain's CDR3 is CASSVLQGAGEQYF. CDR3 sequence (DNA): TGTGCCAGCAGCGTCCTACAGGGCGCCGGCGAGCAGTACTTC.